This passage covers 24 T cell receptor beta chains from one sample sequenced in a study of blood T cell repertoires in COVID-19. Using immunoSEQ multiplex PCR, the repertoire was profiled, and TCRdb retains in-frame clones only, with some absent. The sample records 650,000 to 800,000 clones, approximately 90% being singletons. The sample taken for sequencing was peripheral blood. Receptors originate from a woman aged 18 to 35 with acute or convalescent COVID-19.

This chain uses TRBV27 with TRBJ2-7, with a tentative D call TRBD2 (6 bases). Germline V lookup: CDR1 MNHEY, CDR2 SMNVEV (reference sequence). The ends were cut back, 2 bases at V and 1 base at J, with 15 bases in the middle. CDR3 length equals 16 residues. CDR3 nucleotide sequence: TGTGCCAGCAGTTTAAGCGACCCCCGGGGGTCCTACGAGCAGTACTTC. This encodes CASSLSDPRGSYEQYF.

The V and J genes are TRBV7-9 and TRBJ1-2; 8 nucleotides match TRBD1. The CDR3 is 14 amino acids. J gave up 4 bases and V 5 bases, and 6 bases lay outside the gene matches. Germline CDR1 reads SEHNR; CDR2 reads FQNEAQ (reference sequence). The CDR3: CASSLDRGVYGYTF. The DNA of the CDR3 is TGTGCCAGCAGCCTAGACAGGGGCGTCTATGGCTACACCTTC.

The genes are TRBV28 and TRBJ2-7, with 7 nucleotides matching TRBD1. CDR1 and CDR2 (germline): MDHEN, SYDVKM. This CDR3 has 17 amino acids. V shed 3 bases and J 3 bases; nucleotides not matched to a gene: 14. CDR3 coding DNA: TGTGCCAGCAGTTTCCCTAGGCGGTTTACAGGGGACTACGAGCAGTACTTC. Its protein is CASSFPRRFTGDYEQYF.

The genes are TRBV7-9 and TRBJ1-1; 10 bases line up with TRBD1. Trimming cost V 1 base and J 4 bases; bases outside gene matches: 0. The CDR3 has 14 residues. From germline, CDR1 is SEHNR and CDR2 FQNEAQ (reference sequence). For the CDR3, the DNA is TGTGCCAGCAGCTTAGGGGACAGGGGCACTGAAGCTTTCTTT. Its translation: CASSLGDRGTEAFF.

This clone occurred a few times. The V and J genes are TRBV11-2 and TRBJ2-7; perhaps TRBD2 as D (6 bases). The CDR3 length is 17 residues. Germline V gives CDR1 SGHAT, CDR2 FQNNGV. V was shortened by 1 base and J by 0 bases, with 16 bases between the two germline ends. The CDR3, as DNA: TGTGCCAGCAGCTTAGGGGAGCCCGGGACTCCCTCCTACGAGCAGTACTTC. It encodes CASSLGEPGTPSYEQYF.

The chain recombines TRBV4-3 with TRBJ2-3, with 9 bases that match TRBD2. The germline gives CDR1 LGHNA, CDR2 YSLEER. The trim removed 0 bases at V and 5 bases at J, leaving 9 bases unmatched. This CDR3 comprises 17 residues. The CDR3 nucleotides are TGCGCCAGCAGCCAAGATCCGGGCGGGGGGGCCATAGATACGCAGTATTTT. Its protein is CASSQDPGGGAIDTQYF.

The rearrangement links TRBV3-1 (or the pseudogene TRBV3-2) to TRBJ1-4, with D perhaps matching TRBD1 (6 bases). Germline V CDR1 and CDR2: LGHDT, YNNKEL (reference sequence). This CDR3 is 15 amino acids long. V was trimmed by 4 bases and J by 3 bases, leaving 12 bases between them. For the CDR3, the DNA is TGTGCCAGCAGCCTCCGGGACACCTCTAATGAAAAACTGTTTTTT. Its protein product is CASSLRDTSNEKLFF.

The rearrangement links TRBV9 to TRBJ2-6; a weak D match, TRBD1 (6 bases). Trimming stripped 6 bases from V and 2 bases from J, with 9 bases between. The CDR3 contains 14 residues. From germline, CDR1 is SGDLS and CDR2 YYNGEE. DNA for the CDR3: TGTGCCAGCACTCAGGGGACTGGGGCCAACGTCCTGACTTTC. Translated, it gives CASTQGTGANVLTF.

Here the CDR3 reads CAWSVPYRGSNQPQHF. The CDR3 region has the DNA TGTGCCTGGAGTGTACCGTACCGAGGGAGCAATCAGCCCCAGCATTTT. This sequence joins TRBV30 and TRBJ1-5; no reliable D call. CDR3 size: 16 residues. CDR1 is GTSNPN, CDR2 SVGIG, per germline (reference sequence). V gave up 0 bases and J gave up 1 base, with 13 bases separating them.

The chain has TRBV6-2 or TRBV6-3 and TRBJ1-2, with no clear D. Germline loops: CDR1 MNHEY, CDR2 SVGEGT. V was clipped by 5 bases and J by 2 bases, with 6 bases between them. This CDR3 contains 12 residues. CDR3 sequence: CASSQRNYGYTF. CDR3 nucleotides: TGTGCCAGCAGTCAGCGAAACTATGGCTACACCTTC.

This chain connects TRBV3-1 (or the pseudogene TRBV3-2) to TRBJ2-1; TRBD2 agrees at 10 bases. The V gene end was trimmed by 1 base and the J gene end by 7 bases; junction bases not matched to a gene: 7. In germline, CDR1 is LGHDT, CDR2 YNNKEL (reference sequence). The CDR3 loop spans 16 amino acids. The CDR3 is CASSQGSASGGNEQFF. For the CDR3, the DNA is TGTGCCAGCAGCCAAGGGTCGGCTAGCGGGGGTAATGAGCAGTTCTTC.

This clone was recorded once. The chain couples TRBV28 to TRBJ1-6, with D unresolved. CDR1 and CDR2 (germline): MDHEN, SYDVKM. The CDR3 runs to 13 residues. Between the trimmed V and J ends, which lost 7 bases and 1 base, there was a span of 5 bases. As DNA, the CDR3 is TGTGCCAGCACGGGTTCCTATAATTCACCCCTCCACTTT. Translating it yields CASTGSYNSPLHF.

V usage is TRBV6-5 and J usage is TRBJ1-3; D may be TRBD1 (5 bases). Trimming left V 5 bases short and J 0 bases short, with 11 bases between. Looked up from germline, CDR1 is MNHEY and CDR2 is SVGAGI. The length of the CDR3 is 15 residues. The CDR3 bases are TGTGCCAGCAGTAAGGGGCAGACCTCTGGAAACACCATATATTTT. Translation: CASSKGQTSGNTIYF.

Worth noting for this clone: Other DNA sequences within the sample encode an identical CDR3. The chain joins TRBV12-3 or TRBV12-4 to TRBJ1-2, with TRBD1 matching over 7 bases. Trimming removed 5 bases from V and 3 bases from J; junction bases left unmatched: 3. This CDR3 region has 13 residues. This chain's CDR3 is CASSLTGDYGYTF. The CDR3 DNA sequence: TGTGCCAGCAGTCTCACAGGGGACTATGGCTACACCTTC.

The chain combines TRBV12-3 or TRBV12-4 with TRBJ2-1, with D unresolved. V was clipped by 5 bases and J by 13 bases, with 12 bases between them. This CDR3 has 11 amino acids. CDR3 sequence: CASSRRLFQFF. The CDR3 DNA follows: TGTGCCAGCAGTCGCCGACTTTTCCAGTTCTTC.

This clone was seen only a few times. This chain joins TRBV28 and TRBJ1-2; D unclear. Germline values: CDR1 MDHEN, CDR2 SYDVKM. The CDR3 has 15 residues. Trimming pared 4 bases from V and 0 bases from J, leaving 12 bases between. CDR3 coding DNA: TGTGCCAGCAGTTCCCCCATGGGCTCTAACTATGGCTACACCTTC. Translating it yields CASSSPMGSNYGYTF.

In DNA, the CDR3 is TGTGCCAGCTCAGAGACTAGCGGACGTACGCAGTATTTT. Residues: CASSETSGRTQYF. This rearrangement joins TRBV18 to TRBJ2-3; 9 bases match TRBD2. CDR3 length: 13 amino acids. Germline values: CDR1 KGHSH, CDR2 LQKENI. The J segment lost 8 bases and the V segment lost 5 bases, leaving 5 bases of the junction unmatched.

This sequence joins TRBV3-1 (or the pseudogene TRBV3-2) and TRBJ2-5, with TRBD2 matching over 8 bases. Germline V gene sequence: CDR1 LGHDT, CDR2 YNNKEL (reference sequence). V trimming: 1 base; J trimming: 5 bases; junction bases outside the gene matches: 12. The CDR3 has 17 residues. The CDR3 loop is CASSQARGGLRVETQYF. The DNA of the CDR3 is TGTGCCAGCAGCCAAGCTCGCGGGGGGCTACGGGTGGAGACCCAGTACTTC.

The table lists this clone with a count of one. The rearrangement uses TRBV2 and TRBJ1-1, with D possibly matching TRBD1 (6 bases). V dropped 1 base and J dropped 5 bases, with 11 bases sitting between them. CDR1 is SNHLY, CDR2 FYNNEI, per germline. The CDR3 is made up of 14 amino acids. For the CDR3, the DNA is TGTGCCAGCAGTGAAGGCAGGGGTTTTACTGAAGCTTTCTTT. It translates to CASSEGRGFTEAFF. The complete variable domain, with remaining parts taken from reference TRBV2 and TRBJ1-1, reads EPEVTQTPSHQVTQMGQEVILRCVPISNHLYFYWYRQILGQKVEFLVSFYNNEISEKSEIFDDQFSVERPDGSNFTLKIRSTKLEDSAMYFCASSEGRGFTEAFFGQGTRLTVV.

The CDR3 sequence: CASSPREISNYGYTF. The CDR3 region has the DNA TGTGCCAGCAGCCCCCGGGAAATTTCTAACTATGGCTACACCTTC. This chain links TRBV9 with TRBJ1-2; D is undetermined. Germline CDR1 reads SGDLS; CDR2 reads YYNGEE. This CDR3 contains 15 residues. V dropped 4 bases and J dropped 0 bases, with 13 bases sitting between them.

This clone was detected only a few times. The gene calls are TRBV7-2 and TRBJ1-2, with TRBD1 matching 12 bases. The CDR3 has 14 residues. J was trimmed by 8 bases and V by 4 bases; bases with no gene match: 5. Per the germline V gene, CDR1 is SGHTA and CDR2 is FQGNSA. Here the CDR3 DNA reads TGTGCCAGCAGCTCCGGGACAGGGGGCGACGGCTACACCTTC. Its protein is CASSSGTGGDGYTF.

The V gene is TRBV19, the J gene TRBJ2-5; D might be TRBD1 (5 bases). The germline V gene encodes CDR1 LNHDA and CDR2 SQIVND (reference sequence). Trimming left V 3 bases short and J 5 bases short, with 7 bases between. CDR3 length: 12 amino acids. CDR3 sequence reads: CASSIWGETQYF. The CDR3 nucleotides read TGTGCCAGTAGTATCTGGGGCGAGACCCAGTACTTC.

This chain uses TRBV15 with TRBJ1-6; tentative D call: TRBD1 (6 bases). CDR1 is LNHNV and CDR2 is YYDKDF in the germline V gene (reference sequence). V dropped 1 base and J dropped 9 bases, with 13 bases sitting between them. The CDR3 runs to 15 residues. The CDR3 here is CATSRGQATVSPLHF. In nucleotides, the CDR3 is TGTGCCACCAGCAGAGGACAGGCAACAGTTTCACCCCTCCACTTT.

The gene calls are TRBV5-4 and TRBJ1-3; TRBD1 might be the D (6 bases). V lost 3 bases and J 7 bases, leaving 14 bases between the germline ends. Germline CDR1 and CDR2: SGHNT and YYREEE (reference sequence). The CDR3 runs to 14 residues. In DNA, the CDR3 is TGTGCCAGCAGCTCACAGGGAAGTATGAACACCATATATTTT. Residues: CASSSQGSMNTIYF.